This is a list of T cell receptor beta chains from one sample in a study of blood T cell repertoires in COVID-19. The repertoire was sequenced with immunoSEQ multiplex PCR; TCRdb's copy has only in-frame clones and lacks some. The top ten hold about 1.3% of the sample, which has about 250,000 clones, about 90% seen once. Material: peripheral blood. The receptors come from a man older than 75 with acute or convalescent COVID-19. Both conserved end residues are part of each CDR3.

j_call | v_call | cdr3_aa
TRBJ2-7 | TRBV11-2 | CASSLVDRGLEQYF
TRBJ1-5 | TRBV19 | CASTGGRVQPQHF
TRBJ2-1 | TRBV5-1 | CASSLGDRDFYNEQFF
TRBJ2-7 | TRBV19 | CASSPGREYEQYF
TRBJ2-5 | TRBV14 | CASSRIPSGSYQETQYF
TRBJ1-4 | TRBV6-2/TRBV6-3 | CASSYSKRLYHEKLFF
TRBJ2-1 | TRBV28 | CASSFTPPYNEQFF
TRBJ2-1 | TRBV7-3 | CASSLATSGSQMVEQFF
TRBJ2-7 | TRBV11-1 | CASSRVGLPSYEQYF
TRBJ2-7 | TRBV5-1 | CASSLGQYSYEQYF
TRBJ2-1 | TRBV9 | CASSARTSPFYNEQFF
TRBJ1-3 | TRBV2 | CASMRGSGNTIYF
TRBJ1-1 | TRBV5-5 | CASSLQRMNTEAFF
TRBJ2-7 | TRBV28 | CATKQGYEQYF
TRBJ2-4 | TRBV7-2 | CASSPRDRVAAKNIQYF
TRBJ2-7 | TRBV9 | CASSPSPKVNEQYF
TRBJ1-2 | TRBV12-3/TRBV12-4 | CASSSGQPRGLTF
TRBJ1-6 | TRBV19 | CASSITGGYRSPLHF
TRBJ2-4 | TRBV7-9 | CASSLGQGVAKNIQYF
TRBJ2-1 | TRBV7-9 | CASTSGLTYNEQFF
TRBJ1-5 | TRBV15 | CATSREGSFRGRNQPQHF
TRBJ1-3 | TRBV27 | CASSLAGDGNTIYF
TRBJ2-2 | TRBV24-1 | CATGVGTGELFF
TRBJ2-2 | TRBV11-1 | CASSPLQSLFVLFF
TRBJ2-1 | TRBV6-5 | CASSYDRHYNEQFF
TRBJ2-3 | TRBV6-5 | CASQTSGRATDTQYF
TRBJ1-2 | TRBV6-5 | CAIIDRGFYTF